The entry that follows covers one T cell receptor beta chain sequence. V dropped 0 bases and J dropped 3 bases, with 9 bases sitting between them. Germline CDR1 is MNHEY and CDR2 is SVGAGI. The CDR3 spans 15 residues. This sample is drawn from a study of OX40 agonist ivuxolimab in advanced cancers. Study in general: Patients received ivuxolimab, an agonistic anti-OX40 (CD134) antibody.

Repertoires were generated with immunoSEQ multiplex PCR, while TCRdb's copy carries only in-frame clones and drops some. The sample lists roughly 70,000 clones; about four fifths were seen once. The source is an adult with an advanced solid tumor such as melanoma, head and neck, liver or kidney cancer. The chain links TRBV6-5 to TRBJ1-5; D perhaps matches TRBD1 (6 bases). This sample comprised CD4+ or CD8+ T cells sorted from blood, obtained in a trial of the OX40 agonist ivuxolimab. The CDR3 here is CASSYSRDNNQPQHF. The CDR3 coding sequence is TGTGCCAGCAGTTACTCCCGGGACAACAATCAGCCCCAGCATTTT.